This entry concerns a single TCR beta chain. Its specificity is unknown. This entry is derived from a study of CD8 T cells in ankylosing spondylitis. Findings and limits, study-wide: It appeared that ankylosing spondylitis blood was characterized by a TCR beta motif of several highly homologous variants. Certain motif variants had earlier been reported in reactive arthritis synovial fluid and blood. Reported data indicate significant enrichment of disease-linked clones within matched ankylosing spondylitis synovial fluid. The authors found the disease-linked clones to be CD8+ and relatively rare in peripheral blood.

CDR1 is SGHTS and CDR2 is YDEGEE in the germline V gene. The CDR3 spans 14 residues. Trimming took 4 bases from V and 7 from J, leaving 14 bases between them. By quantitative 5'-RACE with molecular barcodes, the TCR beta libraries were made. Via MiXCR, TCRdb re-called the 5' RACE reads, giving one row per CDR3 protein. The sample records 700,000 to 1,000,000 distinct CDR3 sequences, about 12% being singletons. The chain couples TRBV5-8 to TRBJ2-2; no reliable D call. The sequence derives from a male donor with ankylosing spondylitis. Sequenced material: blood, either unsorted or a sorted T cell fraction (not recorded which). CDR3 coding DNA: TGTGCCAGCAGCCCTGGGCTCCCCTGCGGGGAGCTGTTTTTT. Translated, it gives CASSPGLPCGELFF.